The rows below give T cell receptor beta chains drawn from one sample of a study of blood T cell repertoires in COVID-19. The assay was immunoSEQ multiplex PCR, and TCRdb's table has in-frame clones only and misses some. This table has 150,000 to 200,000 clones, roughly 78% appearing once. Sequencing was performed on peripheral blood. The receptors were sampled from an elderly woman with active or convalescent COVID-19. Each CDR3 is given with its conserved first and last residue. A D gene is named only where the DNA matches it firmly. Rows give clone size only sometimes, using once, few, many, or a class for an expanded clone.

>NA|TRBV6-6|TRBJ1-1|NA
TGTGCCAGCACCCTCGAGGGGAACACTGAAGCTTTCTTT
CASTLEGNTEAFF
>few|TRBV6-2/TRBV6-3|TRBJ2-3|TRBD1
TGTGCCAGCAGTTACCGGGACAGGGGCGAAGAGGCAGATACGCAGTATTTT
CASSYRDRGEEADTQYF
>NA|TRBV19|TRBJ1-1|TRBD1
TGTGCCAGTAGCGTTTGGACAGGGTTCGGGGGGACTGAAGCTTTCTTT
CASSVWTGFGGTEAFF
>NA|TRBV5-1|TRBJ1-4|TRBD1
TGCGCCAGCAGCGCATCGGGACAGAAGAATGAAAAACTGTTTTTT
CASSASGQKNEKLFF
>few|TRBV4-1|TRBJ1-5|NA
TGCGCCAGCAGCCAAGATCGGAGACAGCCCCAGCATTTT
CASSQDRRQPQHF
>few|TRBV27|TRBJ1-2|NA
TGTGCCAGCGCCGACACCGACAGACCAGTTTATGGCTACACCTTC
CASADTDRPVYGYTF
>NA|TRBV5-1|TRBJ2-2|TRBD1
TGCGCCAGCAGGCGACAGGGGGAAAACACCGGGGAGCTGTTTTTT
CASRRQGENTGELFF
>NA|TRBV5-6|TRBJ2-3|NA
TGTGCCAGCAGCTTAGGGGAGGCTACGCAGTATTTT
CASSLGEATQYF
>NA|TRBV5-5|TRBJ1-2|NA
TGTGCCAGCAGCATAAGACAGGTCAATGGCTACACCTTC
CASSIRQVNGYTF
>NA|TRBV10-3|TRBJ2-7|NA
TGTGCCATCAGTGAAACTGGGAGCTCCTACGAGCAGTACTTC
CAISETGSSYEQYF
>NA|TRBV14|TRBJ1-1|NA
TGTGCCAGCAGCCATGCGGGACGTCCGAACACTGAAGCTTTCTTT
CASSHAGRPNTEAFF
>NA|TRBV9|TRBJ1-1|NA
TGTGCCAGCAGCGTAGGAACGACACCGAACACTGAAGCTTTCTTT
CASSVGTTPNTEAFF
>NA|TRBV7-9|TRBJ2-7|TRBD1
TGTGCCAGCAGCCAGGGGACAGGGGTACACGAGCAGTACTTC
CASSQGTGVHEQYF